These 30 T cell receptor beta chains came from one sample sequenced in a study of ipilimumab plus nivolumab after autologous stem cell transplantation (dated by TCRdb to the early 2020s). Receptors were amplified or captured by the immunoSEQ multiplex PCR assay. Not all clones reach the TCRdb copy of this immuneACCESS table, which keeps in-frame sequences only. Checked studies attribute under half of the gap to unresolved V genes and leave the rest unexplained. The sample yields approximately 40,000 clones; around 92% were counted once. The ten largest account for roughly 0.9% of the sample. Sequencing was performed on PBMCs, taken in a trial of ipilimumab plus nivolumab as post-transplant consolidation. Receptors were obtained from a male donor with multiple myeloma.

The rearrangement joins TRBV5-6 to TRBJ1-2; a possible D gene is TRBD1 (5 bases). Looked up from germline, CDR1 is SGHDT and CDR2 is YYEEEE. V gave up 2 bases and J gave up 6 bases, with 14 bases separating them. The CDR3 runs to 14 residues. Written as DNA, the CDR3 is TGTGCCAGCAGCTTCCTGTCGGGGCTAGATGGCTACACCTTC. It codes for CASSFLSGLDGYTF.

CDR3 sequence: CASSGTGGQPQHF. The DNA of the CDR3 is TGTGCCAGCAGTGGGACAGGCGGCCAGCCCCAGCATTTT. The J gene is TRBJ1-5, the V gene TRBV2; the match to TRBD1 covers 7 bases. J lost 7 bases, V lost 4 bases, and 4 bases had no gene match. The CDR3 is 13 residues long. From germline, CDR1 is SNHLY and CDR2 FYNNEI. The variable domain in full, with the rest retrieved from reference TRBV2 and TRBJ1-5, is EPEVTQTPSHQVTQMGQEVILRCVPISNHLYFYWYRQILGQKVEFLVSFYNNEISEKSEIFDDQFSVERPDGSNFTLKIRSTKLEDSAMYFCASSGTGGQPQHFGDGTRLSIL.

This rearrangement joins TRBV19 to TRBJ2-5, with D hard to call. Germline CDR1 reads LNHDA; CDR2 reads SQIVND (reference sequence). With 3 bases removed from V and 0 bases from J, the gap between germline ends came to 14 bases. The CDR3 consists of 16 residues. The CDR3 nucleotides read TGTGCCAGTAGTATTGTCACAGCAAAACACCAAGAGACCCAGTACTTC. It specifies CASSIVTAKHQETQYF.

V usage is TRBV19 and J usage is TRBJ1-4; D uncertain. Trimming took 5 bases from V and 8 from J, leaving 12 bases between them. The CDR3 length is 13 residues. The germline gives CDR1 LNHDA, CDR2 SQIVND (reference sequence). DNA for the CDR3: TGTGCCAGTAGTCCGGGAAGGTACGAAAAACTGTTTTTT. It yields the protein CASSPGRYEKLFF.

V usage is TRBV6-5 and J usage is TRBJ2-1, with D possibly called TRBD1 or TRBD2 (5 bases each). The CDR3 spans 13 residues. Trimming pared 6 bases from V and 4 bases from J, leaving 10 bases between. Germline V CDR1 and CDR2: MNHEY, SVGAGI. CDR3 nucleotide sequence: TGTGCCAGCAGCCGACAGCGGTACAATGAGCAGTTCTTC. Translated: CASSRQRYNEQFF.

The V call is TRBV5-4, the J call TRBJ1-1; D unclear. Looked up from germline, CDR1 is SGHNT and CDR2 is YYREEE (reference sequence). Trimming left V 0 bases short and J 5 bases short, with 8 bases between. This CDR3 is 13 amino acids long. For the CDR3, the DNA is TGTGCCAGCAGCTTGGTCGCCAGTACTGAAGCTTTCTTT. Amino acid sequence: CASSLVASTEAFF.

The chain carries TRBV18 and TRBJ2-7; 7 bases line up with TRBD1. V lost 5 bases, J lost 2 bases, and 6 bases stayed unmatched. Germline values: CDR1 KGHSH, CDR2 LQKENI. There are 14 residues in the CDR3. The CDR3 sequence: CASSGQDRTYEQYF. The CDR3 nucleotides are TGTGCCAGCTCAGGGCAGGACAGGACCTACGAGCAGTACTTC.

This sequence joins TRBV5-1 and TRBJ1-1; no clear D gene. Trimming left V 0 bases short and J 4 bases short, with 10 bases between. This CDR3 spans 14 amino acids. Germline lookup yields CDR1 SGHRS and CDR2 YFSETQ. CDR3 sequence: CASSLVRAGTEAFF. DNA of the CDR3: TGCGCCAGCAGCTTGGTTAGGGCCGGCACTGAAGCTTTCTTT.

V gene TRBV7-6 combines with J gene TRBJ1-1; weak D call: TRBD1 (6 bases). The CDR3 covers 15 residues. The V and J ends lost 2 bases and 6 bases respectively, with 16 bases between them. Germline lookup yields CDR1 SGHVS and CDR2 FNYEAQ. CDR3: CASSLIGRGGSEAFF. The CDR3 DNA reads as TGTGCCAGCAGCTTAATAGGTCGCGGGGGCTCTGAAGCTTTCTTT.

In this sample, this clone turned up a few times. The chain recombines TRBV6-1 with TRBJ2-7; 9 bases fit TRBD1. V lost 6 bases to trimming and J lost 7 bases; unmatched junction nucleotides: 7. CDR1 and CDR2 from the germline V gene are MNHNS and SASEGT. This CDR3 has 13 amino acids. As DNA, the CDR3 is TGTGCCAGCAGGAGGGACAGGGTCGAGGAGCAGTACTTC. It yields the protein CASRRDRVEEQYF.

This clone was detected only a few times. The chain is built from TRBV5-5 and TRBJ2-5; D is unresolved. The V and J ends lost 3 bases and 2 bases respectively, with 11 bases between them. CDR1 SGHKS and CDR2 YYEKEE come from the germline V gene (reference sequence). This CDR3 has 14 residues. CDR3 DNA: TGTGCCAGCAGCTCGCGAAGGGATCAAGAGACCCAGTACTTC. This sequence encodes CASSSRRDQETQYF. The whole variable domain, remainder taken from reference TRBV5-5 and TRBJ2-5, is DAGVTQSPTHLIKTRGQQVTLRCSPISGHKSVSWYQQVLGQGPQFIFQYYEKEERGRGNFPDRFSARQFPNYSSELNVNALLLGDSALYLCASSSRRDQETQYFGPGTRLLVL.

The rearrangement links TRBV6-5 to TRBJ2-2, with 9 bases matching TRBD1. The CDR3 loop spans 15 amino acids. With 6 bases clipped from V and 4 bases from J, the junction kept 6 bases outside the gene matches. Germline V lookup: CDR1 MNHEY, CDR2 SVGAGI. The CDR3: CASRPDRGVTGELFF. As DNA, the CDR3 is TGTGCCAGCAGACCGGACAGGGGCGTCACCGGGGAGCTGTTTTTT.

The chain recombines TRBV13 with TRBJ2-7; TRBD2 agrees at 12 bases. This CDR3 region has 15 residues. V gave up 5 bases and J gave up 6 bases; unmatched junction bases: 8. Germline V CDR1 and CDR2: PRHDT, FYEKMQ (reference sequence). CDR3 in amino acids: CASSQRTSGALEQYF. CDR3 DNA sequence: TGTGCCAGCAGCCAACGGACTAGCGGGGCCCTCGAGCAGTACTTC.

This clone was recorded once. The chain links TRBV11-2 to TRBJ2-1; the D gene is possibly TRBD1 (6 bases). This CDR3 has 16 residues. V was trimmed by 4 bases and J by 8 bases, leaving 21 bases between them. Germline V CDR1 and CDR2: SGHAT, FQNNGV. The CDR3 nucleotides are TGTGCCAGCAGCTCCCTCTTACACGGGACATTCGATGAGCAGTTCTTC. Its protein is CASSSLLHGTFDEQFF. Variable domain in full (rest from reference TRBV11-2 and TRBJ2-1): EAGVAQSPRYKIIEKRQSVAFWCNPISGHATLYWYQQILGQGPKLLIQFQNNGVVDDSQLPKDRFSAERLKGVDSTLKIQPAKLEDSAVYLCASSSLLHGTFDEQFFGPGTRLTVL.

V usage is TRBV6-1 and J usage is TRBJ1-1; D unresolved. V was pared by 2 bases and J by 11 bases, with 9 bases between. The CDR3 spans 11 residues. CDR1 is MNHNS, CDR2 SASEGT, per germline. The CDR3 protein is CASSEHLGAFF. The CDR3, as DNA: TGTGCCAGCAGTGAACACTTAGGGGCTTTCTTT.

The chain joins TRBV7-3 to TRBJ2-3; no definite D call. The CDR3 loop spans 14 amino acids. CDR1 SGHTA and CDR2 FQGTGA come from the germline V gene. Trimming shortened V by 7 bases and J by 0 bases, and 11 bases separated the two germline ends. The CDR3 here is CASTFGGSTDTQYF. CDR3 sequence (DNA): TGTGCCAGCACCTTTGGTGGTAGCACAGATACGCAGTATTTT.

This chain uses TRBV5-1 with TRBJ1-2; TRBD1 is a possible D gene (5 bases). The CDR3 loop spans 15 amino acids. CDR1 and CDR2 (germline): SGHRS, YFSETQ. Trimming pared 9 bases from V and 4 bases from J, leaving 22 bases between. The CDR3 nucleotides are TGCGCCACCTCGCCCACGACAGCCTCCCCCTATGGCTACACCTTC. It is translated as CATSPTTASPYGYTF.

The chain uses TRBV18 and TRBJ1-1; D is unresolved. Germline CDR1 reads KGHSH; CDR2 reads LQKENI. CDR3 size: 12 residues. The germline V and J ends were trimmed by 6 bases and 8 bases, with 13 bases remaining between them. For the CDR3, the DNA is TGTGCCAGCTCGATGCTCGTGGGCGAAGCTTTCTTT. Its translation is CASSMLVGEAFF.

J is TRBJ2-3 and V is TRBV6-1; 11 bases align to TRBD2. CDR1 and CDR2 (germline): MNHNS, SASEGT. The CDR3 is 15 residues long. V was pared by 4 bases and J by 4 bases, with 4 bases of the junction left unmatched. CDR3 sequence: CASSGSGGEPDTQYF. Written as DNA, the CDR3 is TGTGCCAGCAGTGGTAGCGGGGGGGAGCCAGATACGCAGTATTTT.

The chain employs TRBV12-5 and TRBJ2-5; D call uncertain. Germline-derived CDR1 and CDR2 are LGHNT and FRNRAP. CDR3 length: 14 residues. Trimming stripped 5 bases from V and 5 bases from J, with 15 bases between. This chain's CDR3 is CASGPGPSSETQYF. The CDR3 coding sequence is TGTGCTAGTGGTCCCGGGCCTTCCTCGGAGACCCAGTACTTC.

Comments on this clone: An end of the junction does not agree with germline; a read error may underlie this. The chain uses TRBV7-7 and TRBJ2-1; 8 nucleotides align to TRBD2. Germline-derived CDR1 and CDR2 are SSHAT and FNYEAQ (reference sequence). The CDR3 covers 13 residues. The CDR3 protein is CASSEDLAGEQFF. In DNA, the CDR3 is TGTGCTAGCAGCGAGGACCTAGCGGGCGAGCAGTTCTTC. The complete variable domain, with remaining parts taken from reference TRBV7-7 and TRBJ2-1, reads GAGVSQSPRYKVTKRGQDVTLRCDPISSHATLYWYQQALGQGPEFLTYFNYEAQPDKSGLPSDRFSAERPEGSISTLTIQRTEQRDSAMYRCASSEDLAGEQFFGPGTRLTVL.

This sequence joins TRBV19 and TRBJ2-7; D assignment may be TRBD1 or TRBD2 (5 bases each). Germline V CDR1 and CDR2: LNHDA, SQIVND (reference sequence). Trimming removed 8 bases from V and 5 bases from J, with 25 bases in between. The CDR3 spans 16 residues. The CDR3 sequence is CASPKGPSGSGDEQYF. CDR3 sequence (DNA): TGTGCCAGTCCCAAGGGACCAAGTGGAAGTGGCGACGAGCAGTACTTC. The full variable domain, rest sourced from reference TRBV19 and TRBJ2-7, is DGGITQSPKYLFRKEGQNVTLSCEQNLNHDAMYWYRQDPGQGLRLIYYSQIVNDFQKGDIAEGYSVSREKKESFPLTVTSAQKNPTAFYLCASPKGPSGSGDEQYFGPGTRLTVT.

The chain joins TRBV28 to TRBJ2-7; 10 bases agree with TRBD2. Germline values: CDR1 MDHEN, CDR2 SYDVKM. Trimming at V came to 5 bases and at J to 0 bases, leaving 7 bases not matched to a gene. This CDR3 spans 16 amino acids. The CDR3 spells CASSTLAGPSSYEQYF. The CDR3 nucleotides are TGTGCCAGCAGTACACTAGCGGGACCGAGCTCCTACGAGCAGTACTTC.

The genes are TRBV4-3 and TRBJ2-3; the D gene is possibly TRBD2 (5 bases). Germline V gene lookup returns CDR1 LGHNA and CDR2 YSLEER. The CDR3 covers 15 residues. Trimming cost V 0 bases and J 4 bases, with 11 bases left between them. The CDR3 is CASSQEMAGADTQYF. The CDR3 DNA follows: TGCGCCAGCAGCCAAGAGATGGCCGGGGCAGATACGCAGTATTTT.

On this clone: Germline and junction disagree at one end, which may indicate a read error. The chain recombines TRBV7-3 with TRBJ2-5, with D perhaps matching TRBD2 (6 bases). The CDR3 runs to 12 residues. Germline CDR1 SGHTA, CDR2 FQGTGA. The CDR3 bases are TGTGCCAGGGAGGGGTACCAAGGGACCCAGTACTTC. This codes for CAREGYQGTQYF.

V is TRBV7-6 and J is TRBJ2-1; D may match TRBD1 or TRBD2 (5 bases each). CDR3 length equals 16 residues. Trimming took off 4 bases at V and 1 base at J, with 14 bases between the two ends. Germline CDR1 and CDR2: SGHVS and FNYEAQ. CDR3 coding DNA: TGTGCCAGCAGCTCGGTGGCAGGGAGTTCCTACAATGAGCAGTTCTTC. This encodes CASSSVAGSSYNEQFF.

The chain couples TRBV4-3 to TRBJ1-4, with D hard to call. Germline V gene lookup returns CDR1 LGHNA and CDR2 YSLEER. This CDR3 spans 15 amino acids. V gave up 1 base and J gave up 4 bases, with 10 bases separating them. CDR3 nucleotide sequence: TGCGCCAGCAGCCAAGGATTCTCAAATAATGAAAAACTGTTTTTT. Protein sequence: CASSQGFSNNEKLFF.

The gene calls are TRBV19 and TRBJ2-7, with D perhaps matching TRBD2 (6 bases). Trimming took off 3 bases at V and 6 bases at J, with 12 bases between the two ends. Germline V gene lookup returns CDR1 LNHDA and CDR2 SQIVND (reference sequence). The CDR3 is made up of 13 amino acids. The chain's CDR3 is CASSMFEGGEQYF. DNA for the CDR3: TGTGCCAGTAGTATGTTTGAGGGAGGCGAGCAGTACTTC.

This chain joins TRBV4-3 and TRBJ1-4; 9 bases are shared with TRBD1. Germline-derived CDR1 and CDR2 are LGHNA and YSLEER. J gave up 5 bases and V 4 bases, and 5 bases lay outside the gene matches. This CDR3 has 15 residues. The CDR3 DNA sequence: TGCGCCAGCAGCCGAGCCGGGACAGGGAATGAAAAACTGTTTTTT. Translated, it gives CASSRAGTGNEKLFF.

This sequence joins TRBV29-1 and TRBJ2-4; the D gene is possibly TRBD1 (6 bases). Between the trimmed V and J ends, which lost 6 bases and 0 bases, there was a span of 12 bases. The CDR3 extends over 14 amino acids. Per germline, CDR1 SQVTM and CDR2 ANQGSEA. The CDR3, as DNA: TGCAGCGTCGAAATACAGGGAGCCAAAAACATTCAGTACTTC. It codes for CSVEIQGAKNIQYF. Full variable domain (missing parts from reference TRBV29-1 and TRBJ2-4): SAVISQKPSRDICQRGTSLTIQCQVDSQVTMMFWYRQQPGQSLTLIATANQGSEATYESGFVIDKFPISRPNLTFSTLTVSNMSPEDSSIYLCSVEIQGAKNIQYFGAGTRLSVL.